One and the same sample provided the 9 T cell receptor beta chains below, sequenced in a study of OX40 agonist ivuxolimab in advanced cancers. TCRdb keeps only in-frame clones here, not all; method: immunoSEQ multiplex PCR. The table lists approximately 22,000 clones, roughly nine tenths of them singletons, with 20% to 30% in the top ten. The sample consisted of CD4+ or CD8+ T cells sorted from blood, taken in a trial of the OX40 agonist ivuxolimab. The source of these receptors is an adult with an advanced solid tumor such as melanoma, head and neck, liver or kidney cancer.

The chain uses TRBV4-1 and TRBJ2-7, with D maybe TRBD1 (6 bases). CDR3 length: 16 residues. Looked up from germline, CDR1 is MGHRA and CDR2 is YSYEKL. The V gene lost 1 base and the J gene lost 0 bases, with 13 bases spanning the gap. CDR3 amino acids: CASSQVYQGPSYEQYF. The CDR3 DNA follows: TGCGCCAGCAGCCAAGTTTATCAGGGGCCCTCCTACGAGCAGTACTTC.

The chain joins TRBV19 to TRBJ2-3; D unclear. CDR1 is LNHDA, CDR2 SQIVND, per germline (reference sequence). The CDR3 spans 16 residues. V lost 5 bases, J lost 3 bases, and 18 bases lay in between. The CDR3 protein is CASSSLALRLTDTQYF. In DNA form, the CDR3 reads TGTGCCAGTAGTTCCTTAGCCCTTCGGCTGACAGATACGCAGTATTTT.

V usage is TRBV5-4 and J usage is TRBJ1-2; 7 bases fit TRBD1. CDR1 and CDR2 from the germline V gene are SGHNT and YYREEE (reference sequence). J lost 5 bases, V lost 4 bases, and 5 bases had no gene match. The length of the CDR3 is 13 residues. CDR3 loop: CASSDRDTYGYTF. In DNA, the CDR3 is TGTGCCAGCAGCGACAGGGATACGTATGGCTACACCTTC.

The rearrangement links TRBV6-1 to TRBJ2-3; tentatively, D is TRBD2 (5 bases). The ends were cut back, 7 bases at V and 0 bases at J, with 14 bases in the middle. The CDR3 consists of 15 residues. Germline V CDR1 and CDR2: MNHNS, SASEGT. CDR3 region: CASIPTITSTDTQYF. In nucleotides, the CDR3 is TGTGCCAGCATCCCGACTATTACTAGCACAGATACGCAGTATTTT.

This sequence joins TRBV7-2 and TRBJ1-2; D is undetermined. V shed 5 bases and J shed 6 bases, with 16 bases lying between them. Germline V gives CDR1 SGHTA, CDR2 FQGNSA. This CDR3 has 14 amino acids. CDR3 residues: CASSQDRGRDGYTF. CDR3 in DNA: TGTGCCAGCAGCCAAGACCGGGGAAGGGATGGCTACACCTTC.

The chain uses TRBV2 and TRBJ2-4; TRBD2 matches at 12 bases. Losses at the gene ends were 6 bases for V and 7 bases for J; bases not matched to a gene: 7. Germline CDR1 reads SNHLY; CDR2 reads FYNNEI. This CDR3 comprises 15 residues. The CDR3 DNA sequence: TGTGCCAGCAGAGGGAAGCTAGCGGGAGGGAACATTCAGTACTTC. This encodes CASRGKLAGGNIQYF.

The rearrangement uses TRBV9 and TRBJ2-2; D not resolved. The CDR3 consists of 13 residues. V lost 0 bases, J lost 7 bases, and 7 bases lay in between. In germline, CDR1 is SGDLS, CDR2 YYNGEE. CDR3 loop: CASSVEESGELFF. The CDR3 bases are TGTGCCAGCAGCGTAGAGGAAAGCGGGGAGCTGTTTTTT.

The chain joins TRBV28 to TRBJ2-2, with 8 bases aligning to TRBD1. Germline CDR1 MDHEN, CDR2 SYDVKM. V gave up 6 bases and J gave up 1 base; unmatched junction bases: 13. This CDR3 comprises 18 residues. The CDR3 protein is CASSNLDRGYLNTGELFF. Here the CDR3 DNA reads TGTGCCAGCAGCAACCTTGACAGGGGATACCTGAACACCGGGGAGCTGTTTTTT. Full variable domain (rest looked up from reference TRBV28 and TRBJ2-2): DVKVTQSSRYLVKRTGEKVFLECVQDMDHENMFWYRQDPGLGLRLIYFSYDVKMKEKGDIPEGYSVSREKKERFSLILESASTNQTSMYLCASSNLDRGYLNTGELFFGEGSRLTVL.

The CDR3 is CASSYGGTNEKLFF. The CDR3 DNA reads as TGTGCCAGCAGTTACGGGGGGACTAATGAAAAACTGTTTTTT. V gene TRBV6-5 combines with J gene TRBJ1-4, with D possibly matching TRBD1 (5 bases). Germline CDR1 is MNHEY and CDR2 is SVGAGI. Trimming shortened V by 2 bases and J by 2 bases, and 6 bases separated the two germline ends. CDR3 size: 14 residues.